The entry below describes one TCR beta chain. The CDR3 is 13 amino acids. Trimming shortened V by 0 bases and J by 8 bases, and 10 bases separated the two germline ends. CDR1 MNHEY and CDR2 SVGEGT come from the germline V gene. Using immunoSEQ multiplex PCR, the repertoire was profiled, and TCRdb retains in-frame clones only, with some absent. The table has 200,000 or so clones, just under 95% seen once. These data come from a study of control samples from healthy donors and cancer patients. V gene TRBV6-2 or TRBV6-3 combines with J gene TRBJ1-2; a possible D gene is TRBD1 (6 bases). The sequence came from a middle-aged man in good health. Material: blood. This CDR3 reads CASSYSTGTGYTF. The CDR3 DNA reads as TGTGCCAGCAGTTACTCAACAGGGACGGGCTACACCTTC.